Listed here are 25 T cell receptor beta chains from one sample, sequenced in a study of T cell responses to AZD1222 COVID-19 vaccine. Sequenced by immunoSEQ multiplex PCR; TCRdb stores in-frame clones only, minus some. This table holds about 94,000 clones, roughly 89% found once. Source: peripheral blood, taken on day 0 of AZD1222 vaccination. Receptors were obtained from an adult in good health.

This chain links TRBV3-1 (or the pseudogene TRBV3-2) with TRBJ2-7, with TRBD1 as a possible D gene (5 bases). V lost 3 bases and J lost 0, with 9 bases in between. The length of the CDR3 is 14 residues. Per germline, CDR1 LGHDT and CDR2 YNNKEL (reference sequence). This chain's CDR3 is CASSQGPSSYEQYF. In DNA, the CDR3 is TGTGCCAGCAGCCAGGGGCCCAGCTCCTACGAGCAGTACTTC.

This chain uses TRBV6-5 with TRBJ2-1; D remains ambiguous. CDR1 MNHEY and CDR2 SVGAGI come from the germline V gene. This CDR3 has 15 amino acids. Trimming removed 5 bases at V and 2 bases at J, with 13 bases between. The CDR3 sequence is CASSIDHGPYNEQFF. As DNA, the CDR3 is TGTGCCAGCAGTATTGACCATGGTCCCTACAATGAGCAGTTCTTC.

The chain couples TRBV29-1 to TRBJ1-5; no clear D. Per the germline V gene, CDR1 is SQVTM and CDR2 is ANQGSEA. The V end lost 5 bases, the J end lost 0 bases, and 5 bases lay between the germline ends. CDR3 length equals 12 residues. CDR3 amino acids: CSVRVSNQPQHF. The CDR3 bases are TGCAGCGTTAGAGTTAGCAATCAGCCCCAGCATTTT.

This clone was picked up one time. The chain has TRBV27 and TRBJ2-7; 10 bases are a match to TRBD1. The CDR3 totals 15 residues. Trimming took 5 bases from V and 2 from J; bases not matched to a gene: 6. Germline V gene data show CDR1 as MNHEY and CDR2 as SMNVEV (reference sequence). The CDR3, as DNA: TGTGCCAGCAGTCCGACCGGGACAGGGGCCTACGAGCAGTACTTC. Translation: CASSPTGTGAYEQYF.

J is TRBJ1-2 and V is TRBV6-5; TRBD1 agrees at 8 bases. V shed 10 bases, J shed 4 bases, and the junction held 11 bases outside the gene matches. This CDR3 comprises 14 residues. Per the germline V gene, CDR1 is MNHEY and CDR2 is SVGAGI. In DNA, the CDR3 is TGTGCCACCCACAGGGGGGGACAGGCCTATGGCTACACCTTC. It specifies CATHRGGQAYGYTF.

This clone was recorded only once. The gene calls are TRBV12-5 and TRBJ2-3; D gene uncertain. V lost 1 base to trimming and J lost 0 bases, with 8 bases between them. The germline V gene has CDR1 LGHNT and CDR2 FRNRAP. This CDR3 contains 15 residues. The CDR3 DNA is TGTGCTAGTGGTTTGGGCTTCGATAGCACAGATACGCAGTATTTT. It is translated as CASGLGFDSTDTQYF.

This clone was observed a handful of times. This chain uses TRBV18 with TRBJ1-4; the D gene is possibly TRBD1 (6 bases). This CDR3 is built from 14 residues. CDR1 is KGHSH, CDR2 LQKENI, per germline. V lost 6 bases to trimming and J lost 7 bases, with 15 bases between them. DNA of the CDR3: TGTGCCAGCTCCTCCGTGGGGGCGGGTGAAAAACTGTTTTTT. Translated, it gives CASSSVGAGEKLFF.

The chain joins TRBV4-1 to TRBJ2-7; D unresolved. The V end was cut by 6 bases, the J end by 0 bases, with 21 bases between. This CDR3 region has 17 residues. The germline V gene has CDR1 MGHRA and CDR2 YSYEKL. CDR3 nucleotide sequence: TGCGCCAGCAGTCATAATACAATAAAGGGTGACTCCTACGAGCAGTACTTC. Translation: CASSHNTIKGDSYEQYF.

The chain carries TRBV7-2 and TRBJ2-5, with 7 nucleotides matching TRBD1. CDR3 length: 18 amino acids. V shed 1 base, J shed 2 bases, and the junction held 13 bases outside the gene matches. Germline V gene sequence: CDR1 SGHTA, CDR2 FQGNSA. The CDR3 DNA sequence: TGTGCCAGCAGCTTAGGGCTGGTGTCTGGGGGACAGCAAGAGACCCAGTACTTC. This translates into CASSLGLVSGGQQETQYF.

The count of this clone is one. This chain joins TRBV27 and TRBJ2-2; 7 positions agree with TRBD1. CDR1 is MNHEY and CDR2 is SMNVEV in the germline V gene (reference sequence). The V segment lost 11 bases and the J segment 3 bases; nucleotides outside the gene matches: 9. The CDR3 consists of 14 residues. The CDR3 bases are TGTGCCGGGAGACAGGGATATGACACCGGGGAGCTGTTTTTT. It yields the protein CAGRQGYDTGELFF.

The chain has TRBV7-3 and TRBJ2-7, with 10 positions matching TRBD1. CDR3 length equals 14 residues. The junction had 3 bases not matched to a gene; V was cut back by 5 bases and J by 2 bases. Germline V CDR1 and CDR2: SGHTA, FQGTGA. The CDR3 DNA sequence: TGTGCCAGCAGCAGGACAGGGGGGCCCTACGAGCAGTACTTC. Its protein product is CASSRTGGPYEQYF.

The CDR3 sequence: CASSFQPPGELFF. CDR3 bases: TGTGCCAGCAGCTTTCAGCCCCCCGGGGAGCTGTTTTTT. The V and J genes are TRBV7-9 and TRBJ2-2; D not certain. V was trimmed by 3 bases and J by 6 bases, leaving 8 bases between them. The CDR3 totals 13 residues. Germline-derived CDR1 and CDR2 are SEHNR and FQNEAQ (reference sequence).

The V call is TRBV11-2, the J call TRBJ1-2, with D unclear. The germline V gene encodes CDR1 SGHAT and CDR2 FQNNGV. V lost 3 bases to trimming and J lost 7 bases, with 9 bases between them. CDR3 length: 12 amino acids. Here the CDR3 reads CASSFGDLGYTF. The CDR3, as DNA: TGTGCCAGCAGCTTTGGAGACCTTGGCTACACCTTC.

The chain recombines TRBV5-4 with TRBJ2-1, with TRBD2 matching over 11 bases. Germline-derived CDR1 and CDR2 are SGHNT and YYREEE (reference sequence). CDR3 length: 16 residues. V was clipped by 4 bases and J by 4 bases; unmatched bases: 7. The CDR3 nucleotides are TGTGCCAGCAGCCCCGCTAGCGGGGGGAGGTACAATGAGCAGTTCTTC. Translating it yields CASSPASGGRYNEQFF.

The rearrangement joins TRBV2 to TRBJ1-5; D uncertain. The CDR3 totals 13 residues. Germline values: CDR1 SNHLY, CDR2 FYNNEI. The V end lost 3 bases, the J end lost 4 bases, and 7 bases lay between the germline ends. Here the CDR3 DNA reads TGTGCCAGCAGTGATTTGGCTAATCAGCCCCAGCATTTT. This sequence encodes CASSDLANQPQHF.

The genes are TRBV6-2 or TRBV6-3 and TRBJ2-7; 8 bases map to TRBD2. The germline gives CDR1 MNHEY, CDR2 SVGEGT. With 2 bases clipped from V and 0 bases from J, the junction kept 0 bases outside the gene matches. The CDR3 extends over 14 amino acids. CDR3 coding DNA: TGTGCCAGCAGTTACGCGGGGGGCTCCTACGAGCAGTACTTC. Protein sequence: CASSYAGGSYEQYF.

J is TRBJ1-5 and V is TRBV19, with 7 positions matching TRBD1. The junction had 3 bases not matched to a gene; V was cut back by 10 bases and J by 3 bases. Germline V gene sequence: CDR1 LNHDA, CDR2 SQIVND (reference sequence). This CDR3 spans 12 amino acids. CDR3 sequence reads: CATGTDNQPQHF. The CDR3 coding sequence is TGTGCCACCGGGACAGACAATCAGCCCCAGCATTTT.

The sample holds a few counts of this clone. The J gene is TRBJ1-1, the V gene TRBV4-2; D unresolved. CDR1 and CDR2 (germline): LGHNA, YNFKEQ. V shed 4 bases and J shed 3 bases, with 21 bases lying between them. The CDR3 runs 17 residues. DNA for the CDR3: TGTGCCAGCAGCCGGCCGGTGGAGGCCTACCCTTACACTGAAGCTTTCTTT. Translated, it gives CASSRPVEAYPYTEAFF.

The rearrangement links TRBV14 to TRBJ2-5, with D hard to call. The CDR3 is 11 amino acids. Trimming took off 2 bases at V and 5 bases at J, with 3 bases between the two ends. Germline CDR1 is SGHDN and CDR2 is FVKESK. CDR3 nucleotides: TGTGCCAGCAGCCAAACGGAGACCCAGTACTTC. It specifies CASSQTETQYF.

This rearrangement joins TRBV27 to TRBJ2-5, with 7 nucleotides matching TRBD2. CDR1 is MNHEY, CDR2 SMNVEV, per germline (reference sequence). The CDR3 has 14 amino acids. The junction had 9 bases not matched to a gene; V was cut back by 6 bases and J by 5 bases. CDR3 coding DNA: TGTGCCAGCAGGGGGGTCGGAGCGGGGGAGACCCAGTACTTC. This sequence encodes CASRGVGAGETQYF.

The chain uses TRBV5-1 and TRBJ1-1; 9 bases agree with TRBD1. The V gene's germline CDR1 is SGHRS and CDR2 YFSETQ. Losses at the gene ends were 4 bases for V and 5 bases for J; bases not matched to a gene: 9. The CDR3 runs 15 residues. The CDR3 protein is CASSPTQGARTEAFF. The CDR3 DNA is TGCGCCAGCAGCCCGACACAGGGGGCGCGGACTGAAGCTTTCTTT.

The gene calls are TRBV5-1 and TRBJ2-6; D is possibly TRBD1 (6 bases). With 4 bases removed from V and 0 bases from J, the gap between germline ends came to 14 bases. This CDR3 contains 17 residues. Germline CDR1 and CDR2: SGHRS and YFSETQ. The CDR3 DNA follows: TGCGCCAGCAGCCAGGGGACGGAATCCTCTGGGGCCAACGTCCTGACTTTC. This translates into CASSQGTESSGANVLTF.

This chain uses TRBV2 with TRBJ1-5; 7 bases are shared with TRBD1. The CDR3 covers 19 residues. With 3 bases clipped from V and 0 bases from J, the junction kept 14 bases outside the gene matches. Germline V CDR1 and CDR2: SNHLY, FYNNEI. As DNA, the CDR3 is TGTGCCAGCAGTGAGTGGTCAGGGGGGAGGGTTTATAGCAATCAGCCCCAGCATTTT. Its translation is CASSEWSGGRVYSNQPQHF. The entire variable domain, with the rest obtained from reference TRBV2 and TRBJ1-5, is as follows: EPEVTQTPSHQVTQMGQEVILRCVPISNHLYFYWYRQILGQKVEFLVSFYNNEISEKSEIFDDQFSVERPDGSNFTLKIRSTKLEDSAMYFCASSEWSGGRVYSNQPQHFGDGTRLSIL.

The DNA of the CDR3 is TGTGCCAGCAGCCCGGCGATCCAAGAGACCCAGTACTTC. Encoded protein: CASSPAIQETQYF. The rearrangement joins TRBV7-3 to TRBJ2-5; D uncertain. Germline CDR1 and CDR2: SGHTA and FQGTGA. The V gene lost 5 bases and the J gene lost 1 base, with 8 bases spanning the gap. The CDR3 has 13 amino acids. The full variable domain, rest sourced from reference TRBV7-3 and TRBJ2-5, is GAGVSQTPSNKVTEKGKYVELRCDPISGHTALYWYRQSLGQGPEFLIYFQGTGAADDSGLPNDRFFAVRPEGSVSTLKIQRTERGDSAVYLCASSPAIQETQYFGPGTRLLVL.

The rearrangement joins TRBV7-6 to TRBJ2-3; D gene unclear. CDR3 length: 15 residues. Germline values: CDR1 SGHVS, CDR2 FNYEAQ. Trimming stripped 1 base from V and 1 base from J, with 9 bases between. Written as DNA, the CDR3 is TGTGCCAGCAGCTTAGGCTTCTTCGGCACAGATACGCAGTATTTT. Translated: CASSLGFFGTDTQYF. The entire variable domain, with the rest obtained from reference TRBV7-6 and TRBJ2-3, is as follows: GAGVSQSPRYKVTKRGQDVALRCDPISGHVSLYWYRQALGQGPEFLTYFNYEAQQDKSGLPNDRFSAERPEGSISTLTIQRTEQRDSAMYRCASSLGFFGTDTQYFGPGTRLTVL.